The next 12 T cell receptor beta chains were all read from a single sample in a study of T cell repertoires in cytomegalovirus infection (dated by TCRdb to the late 2010s). The listed sequencing device is Illumina HiSeq 1500. TCRdb handled the public reads itself, with Q25 trimming in fastp and clone calling in MiXCR, and kept productive beta chains. Each CDR3 protein appears once, grouped with its most common genes and DNA. The sample contains 95,000 to 150,000 distinct CDR3 sequences, more than 25% of them found a single time. The ten top clones hold roughly 58% of the sample. In the paper's terms, the treatment or condition label means: in vitro stimulation with specific CMV peptide epitopes to enrich CMV-specific T cells. The antigens these receptors bind are not known. The material was CD8+ T cells from cultured PBMCs, obtained from culture after CMV antigen stimulation. The receptors originated from a human donor in good health (CMV status not recorded). Some clones in this sample may be carry-over from other donors' samples.

This clonotype was observed a few times. The chain links TRBV6-1 to TRBJ1-1, with D possibly being TRBD1 (5 bases). Trimming pared 2 bases from V and 11 bases from J, leaving 15 bases between. This CDR3 spans 13 amino acids. CDR1 is MNHNS, CDR2 SASEGT, per germline. CDR3 bases: TGTGCCAGCAGTGAACCGGGACCCTACGGGGCTTTCTTT. Residues: CASSEPGPYGAFF.

The chain employs TRBV7-4 and TRBJ1-1; the D gene is possibly TRBD1 (6 bases). V lost 5 bases and J 9 bases, leaving 13 bases between the germline ends. Germline V lookup: CDR1 SGHVT, CDR2 SQSDAQ. The CDR3 length is 12 residues. CDR3 protein: CASSPGAAQAFF. CDR3 in DNA: TGTGCCAGCAGCCCAGGGGCAGCTCAAGCTTTCTTT.

Ten or more counts support this clonotype. The chain is built from TRBV7-2 and TRBJ1-2; D gene uncertain. The CDR3 covers 14 residues. Trimming removed 1 base from V and 4 bases from J, with 10 bases in between. Germline V gene data show CDR1 as SGHTA and CDR2 as FQGNSA. As DNA, the CDR3 is TGTGCCAGCAGCTTAGGCAGACTTGGCTATGGCTACACCTTC. Encoded protein: CASSLGRLGYGYTF. Combining the CDR3 with reference TRBV7-2 and TRBJ1-2 gives the whole variable domain GAGVSQSPSNKVTEKGKDVELRCDPISGHTALYWYRQSLGQGLEFLIYFQGNSAPDKSGLPSDRFSAERTGGSVSTLTIQRTQQEDSAVYLCASSLGRLGYGYTFGSGTRLTVV.

The J gene is TRBJ2-5, the V gene TRBV7-2, with 9 bases that match TRBD2. CDR1 SGHTA and CDR2 FQGNSA come from the germline V gene. The CDR3 consists of 15 residues. V lost 3 bases, J lost 2 bases, and 4 bases stayed unmatched. The CDR3: CASSFLAGGQETQYF. The CDR3 nucleotides are TGTGCCAGCAGCTTTCTGGCGGGGGGGCAAGAGACCCAGTACTTC. Supplemented by reference TRBV7-2 and TRBJ2-5, the full variable domain reads GAGVSQSPSNKVTEKGKDVELRCDPISGHTALYWYRQSLGQGLEFLIYFQGNSAPDKSGLPSDRFSAERTGGSVSTLTIQRTQQEDSAVYLCASSFLAGGQETQYFGPGTRLLVL.

The V and J genes are TRBV4-1 and TRBJ2-1; possibly TRBD1 for D (5 bases). There are 11 residues in the CDR3. Germline V lookup: CDR1 MGHRA, CDR2 YSYEKL. V lost 8 bases and J 7 bases, leaving 9 bases between the germline ends. Here the CDR3 reads CASARANEQFF. CDR3 nucleotides: TGCGCCAGCGCCAGGGCTAATGAGCAGTTCTTC.

This clonotype was seen ten or more times. The genes are TRBV7-6 and TRBJ1-1; D is undetermined. Trimming took off 2 bases at V and 1 base at J, with 5 bases between the two ends. The CDR3 has 13 residues. The V gene's germline CDR1 is SGHVS and CDR2 FNYEAQ. The CDR3 loop is CASSLNTNTEAFF. The CDR3 DNA reads as TGTGCCAGCAGCTTAAACACGAACACTGAAGCTTTCTTT.

The V gene is TRBV3-1, the J gene TRBJ2-1, with D possibly TRBD1 on 5 matching bases. Germline V gene sequence: CDR1 LGHDT, CDR2 YNNKEL (reference sequence). The CDR3 sequence is 12 residues long. Trimming cost V 1 base and J 10 bases, with 8 bases left between them. The CDR3, as DNA: TGTGCCAGCAGCCAAGTTGACAGAGAGCAGTTCTTC. Translation gives CASSQVDREQFF.

This clonotype turned up a few times. The genes are TRBV11-2 and TRBJ2-5; D is perhaps TRBD1 or TRBD2 (5 bases each). The V and J ends lost 5 bases and 9 bases respectively, with 22 bases between them. CDR1 and CDR2 from the germline V gene are SGHAT and FQNNGV. The CDR3 totals 15 residues. CDR3 region: CASSDRTGRPLSQYF. For the CDR3, the DNA is TGTGCCAGCAGCGATCGGACGGGGCGCCCGCTTTCCCAGTACTTC.

The chain joins TRBV7-9 to TRBJ1-1; TRBD1 is a possible D gene (6 bases). Trimming cost V 5 bases and J 5 bases, with 18 bases left between them. The CDR3 runs 15 residues. Per the germline V gene, CDR1 is SEHNR and CDR2 is FQNEAQ (reference sequence). DNA for the CDR3: TGTGCCAGCAGCGTTGGCAGGGGTGGTTTTACTGAAGCTTTCTTT. Translating it yields CASSVGRGGFTEAFF.

The chain is built from TRBV7-8 and TRBJ1-2, with TRBD1 matching 9 bases. Germline values: CDR1 SGHVS, CDR2 FQNEAQ. The CDR3 sequence is 14 residues long. The junction had 12 bases not matched to a gene; V was cut back by 8 bases and J by 8 bases. CDR3: CASYSGTGLRGYTF. The CDR3 nucleotides are TGTGCCAGCTACTCCGGGACAGGGCTTCGAGGCTACACCTTC. The entire variable domain, with the rest obtained from reference TRBV7-8 and TRBJ1-2, is as follows: GAGVSQSPRYKVAKRGQDVALRCDPISGHVSLFWYQQALGQGPEFLTYFQNEAQLDKSGLPSDRFFAERPEGSVSTLKIQRTQQEDSAVYLCASYSGTGLRGYTFGSGTRLTVV.

The rearrangement uses TRBV28 and TRBJ1-1, with TRBD1 identical over 8 bases. The trim removed 3 bases at V and 4 bases at J, leaving 7 bases unmatched. The length of the CDR3 is 15 residues. Germline lookup yields CDR1 MDHEN and CDR2 SYDVKM. DNA for the CDR3: TGTGCCAGCAGTTTTTTCCAGGGGGCCGGCACTGAAGCTTTCTTT. Protein: CASSFFQGAGTEAFF.

The chain links TRBV6-8 to TRBJ2-2; 9 nucleotides match TRBD1. V shed 7 bases, J shed 2 bases, and the junction held 14 bases outside the gene matches. The CDR3 extends over 18 amino acids. Germline V gene data show CDR1 as MNHGY and CDR2 as SAAAGT. The chain's CDR3 is CASTQISRGQGNTGELFF. CDR3 nucleotides: TGTGCCAGCACCCAAATTAGCCGGGGACAGGGAAACACCGGGGAGCTGTTTTTT.